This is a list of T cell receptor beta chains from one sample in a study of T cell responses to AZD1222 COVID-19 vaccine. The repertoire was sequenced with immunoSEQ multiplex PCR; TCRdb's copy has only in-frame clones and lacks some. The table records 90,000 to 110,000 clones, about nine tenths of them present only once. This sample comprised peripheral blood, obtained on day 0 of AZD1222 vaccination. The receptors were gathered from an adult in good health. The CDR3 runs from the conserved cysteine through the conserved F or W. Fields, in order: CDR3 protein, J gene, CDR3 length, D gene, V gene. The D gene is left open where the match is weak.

CASSPNIGQGALGYTF | TRBJ1-2 | 16 | TRBD1 | TRBV7-8
CASKGGSQSNQPQHF | TRBJ1-5 | 15 | - | TRBV19
CASSPGTDANYEQYF | TRBJ2-7 | 15 | TRBD1 | TRBV7-9
CASSPGLHGYTF | TRBJ1-2 | 12 | - | TRBV19
CASSPSGTDPYEQYF | TRBJ2-7 | 15 | TRBD2 | TRBV5-1
CASSPYLTAHEQYF | TRBJ2-7 | 14 | - | TRBV4-2
CSSHGVNGYTF | TRBJ1-2 | 11 | - | TRBV20-1
CASSFGGQGSEAFF | TRBJ1-1 | 14 | - | TRBV7-2
CASSPGENPYGYTF | TRBJ1-2 | 14 | - | TRBV6-2/TRBV6-3
CASSYSSDTQYF | TRBJ2-3 | 12 | - | TRBV6-2/TRBV6-3
CASSLAGWPNTEAFF | TRBJ1-1 | 15 | - | TRBV7-3
CASSLGAVNTEAFF | TRBJ1-1 | 14 | - | TRBV5-1
CSVEDSREGGELFF | TRBJ2-2 | 14 | - | TRBV29-1
CASSSRLAGGQFF | TRBJ2-1 | 13 | TRBD2 | TRBV12-3/TRBV12-4
CASSAPGGQGYGYTF | TRBJ1-2 | 15 | TRBD1 | TRBV9
CASSLARLEGYTF | TRBJ1-2 | 13 | - | TRBV6-5
CASSLAVSPLHF | TRBJ1-6 | 12 | - | TRBV7-2
CASSYSTGVGGYTF | TRBJ1-2 | 14 | - | TRBV6-5
CAWSEGGRETGELFF | TRBJ2-2 | 15 | TRBD2 | TRBV30
CASSVDGVYEQYF | TRBJ2-7 | 13 | - | TRBV11-2
CASSRDQENSPLHF | TRBJ1-6 | 14 | - | TRBV6-2/TRBV6-3
CASTGNHNYGYTF | TRBJ1-2 | 13 | - | TRBV6-5
CATSDRLAETTDTQYF | TRBJ2-3 | 16 | TRBD2 | TRBV24-1
CASSYRTGELFF | TRBJ2-2 | 12 | - | TRBV6-5
CASSRQLPRVDEQFF | TRBJ2-1 | 15 | - | TRBV7-9
CASSPGDRAYNEQFF | TRBJ2-1 | 15 | - | TRBV5-4
CASSLFRQGLNQPQHF | TRBJ1-5 | 16 | TRBD1 | TRBV28
CARGYEQYF | TRBJ2-7 | 9 | - | TRBV5-1
CAWSSGTTDTQYF | TRBJ2-3 | 13 | - | TRBV30
CASSLEEKQPQHF | TRBJ1-5 | 13 | - | TRBV7-8
CAWSVGSGVYEQYF | TRBJ2-7 | 14 | - | TRBV30
CASSASGTSRYEQYF | TRBJ2-7 | 15 | - | TRBV27
CASSSPRSGDYKKNTEAFF | TRBJ1-1 | 19 | - | TRBV18
CASNPGQGELNEKLFF | TRBJ1-4 | 16 | TRBD1 | TRBV19
CASAPARSSYEQYF | TRBJ2-7 | 14 | - | TRBV18
CASSYLGTGYEQYF | TRBJ2-7 | 14 | - | TRBV6-2/TRBV6-3
CASSPDNQPQHF | TRBJ1-5 | 12 | - | TRBV7-2
CASGGERSTNEKLFF | TRBJ1-4 | 15 | - | TRBV30
CASSPIESARTEQYF | TRBJ2-7 | 15 | - | TRBV5-1
CAISKADPSSGNTIYF | TRBJ1-3 | 16 | - | TRBV10-3
CASSLDRRETQYF | TRBJ2-5 | 13 | - | TRBV11-2
CASSEGRLRGYTF | TRBJ1-2 | 13 | - | TRBV2
CAWSPKGATSGPTDTQYF | TRBJ2-3 | 18 | - | TRBV30
CASSPPSGRVEQYF | TRBJ2-7 | 14 | TRBD2 | TRBV18
CASSYSLGREQYF | TRBJ2-7 | 13 | - | TRBV6-5
CASSGQGSNQPQHF | TRBJ1-5 | 14 | TRBD1 | TRBV9
CASSLLRGHGDEAFF | TRBJ1-1 | 15 | TRBD1 | TRBV18
CASSWGSGGSTDTQYF | TRBJ2-3 | 16 | - | TRBV5-8
CASSLETLTEAFF | TRBJ1-1 | 13 | - | TRBV11-2
CASSLDPSGRDTQYF | TRBJ2-3 | 15 | TRBD2 | TRBV5-1
CASSLFGAGRTDTQYF | TRBJ2-3 | 16 | - | TRBV28
CASSPRGGVSYGYTF | TRBJ1-2 | 15 | - | TRBV27
CASILEPPVNEAFF | TRBJ1-1 | 14 | - | TRBV5-5